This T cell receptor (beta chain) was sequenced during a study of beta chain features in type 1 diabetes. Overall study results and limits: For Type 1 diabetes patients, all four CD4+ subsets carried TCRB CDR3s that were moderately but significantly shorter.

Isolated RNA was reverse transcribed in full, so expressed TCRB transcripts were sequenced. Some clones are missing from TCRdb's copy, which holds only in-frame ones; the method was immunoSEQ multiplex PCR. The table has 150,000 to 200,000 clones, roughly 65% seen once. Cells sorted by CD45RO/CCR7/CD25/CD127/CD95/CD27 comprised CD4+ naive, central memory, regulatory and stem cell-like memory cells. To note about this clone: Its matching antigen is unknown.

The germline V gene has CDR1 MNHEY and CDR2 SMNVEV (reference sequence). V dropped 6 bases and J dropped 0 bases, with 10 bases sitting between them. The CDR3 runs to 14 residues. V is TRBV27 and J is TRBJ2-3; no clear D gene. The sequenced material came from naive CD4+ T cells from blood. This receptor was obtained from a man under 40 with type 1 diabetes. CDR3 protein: CASSTAPSTDTQYF. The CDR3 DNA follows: TGTGCCAGCAGCACGGCCCCTAGCACAGATACGCAGTATTTT.